A selection of T cell receptor beta chains follows, all from one sample in a study of cytomegalovirus exposure and HLA in healthy donors. Only in-frame clones appear in the TCRdb table, and some are missing; sequencing was by immunoSEQ multiplex PCR. The data show 75,000 to 100,000 clones, about 7.6% seen once. Sequencing was performed on PBMCs. The receptors originated from a man over 45 in good health and CMV-seronegative. Each CDR3 is given with its conserved first and last residue. The order of the fields is D gene, CDR3 length, J gene, V gene, clone size, CDR3 DNA, CDR3 protein. The D gene is left open where the match is weak. The listing skips clone size in some rows; elsewhere it reads once, few, many or a size class.

TRBD2	15	TRBJ2-1	TRBV27	few	TGTGCCAGCACCCCCAGGACTAGCGGGGGATTTGAGCAGTTCTTC	CASTPRTSGGFEQFF
NA	13	TRBJ1-3	TRBV30	NA	TGTGCCTGGAGTCCAGGGGCTGGAAACACCATATATTTT	CAWSPGAGNTIYF
TRBD1	15	TRBJ1-2	TRBV5-4	NA	TGTGCCAGCAGTTCAGGAGGGGGCGCAGAATATGGCTACACCTTC	CASSSGGGAEYGYTF
NA	16	TRBJ2-2	TRBV27	NA	TGTGCCAGCAGTTTCATTGCGTTCGCGAACACCGGGGAGCTGTTTTTT	CASSFIAFANTGELFF
NA	16	TRBJ2-3	TRBV27	NA	TGTGCCAGCAGTTCATGGAGGGGGAGGGCGGAAGATACGCAGTATTTT	CASSSWRGRAEDTQYF
NA	15	TRBJ2-1	TRBV7-3	few	TGTGCCAGCAGCCCGCGCGGGGCTGCGTTCAGAGAGCAGTTCTTC	CASSPRGAAFREQFF
TRBD1	14	TRBJ1-4	TRBV11-2	NA	TGTGCCAGCAGCTTGACAGGGGGCGATGAAAAACTGTTTTTT	CASSLTGGDEKLFF
NA	14	TRBJ2-3	TRBV10-1	NA	TGCGCCAGCAGCCAAGGACTGAGCACAGATACGCAGTATTTT	CASSQGLSTDTQYF
NA	14	TRBJ2-3	TRBV10-3	few	TGTGCCATCACGACGGGTTCCACCACAGATACGCAGTATTTT	CAITTGSTTDTQYF
TRBD2	19	TRBJ2-3	TRBV10-1	NA	TGCGCCAGCCCAGGACCCGGGACTAGCGGGAGGAGAGGCACAGATACGCAGTATTTT	CASPGPGTSGRRGTDTQYF
NA	13	TRBJ2-5	TRBV6-1	NA	TGTGCCAGCAGCTCAGGCTTCCAAGAGACCCAGTACTTC	CASSSGFQETQYF
NA	13	TRBJ1-5	TRBV4-2	NA	TGTGCCAGCAGCCAAGGGACGGGACAGCCCCAGCATTTT	CASSQGTGQPQHF
TRBD1	16	TRBJ2-5	TRBV4-1	NA	TGCGCCAGCAGCCAGGCCGGAACAGGGGTTCAAGAGACCCAGTACTTC	CASSQAGTGVQETQYF
NA	15	TRBJ2-3	TRBV6-5	few	TGTGCCAGCAGCCGCTACCAAGCGGGCACAGATACGCAGTATTTT	CASSRYQAGTDTQYF
NA	14	TRBJ2-3	TRBV5-4	NA	TGTGCCAGCAGCCTACCCCAAAGCACAGATACGCAGTATTTT	CASSLPQSTDTQYF
NA	14	TRBJ2-7	TRBV5-1	NA	TGCGCCAGCAGCTTGCCCAGTACGCCCTACGAGCAGTACTTC	CASSLPSTPYEQYF
TRBD1	18	TRBJ1-1	TRBV9	few	TGTGCCAGCAGCTTAGACGACAGGGACGCAGGAGAGAACACTGAAGCTTTCTTT	CASSLDDRDAGENTEAFF
TRBD2	15	TRBJ2-3	TRBV30	NA	TGTGCCTGGATCCCCAGCGGGAGACCCACAGATACGCAGTATTTT	CAWIPSGRPTDTQYF
NA	14	TRBJ2-5	TRBV5-1	NA	TGCGCCAGCAGCTTGGAAGGGGTTGTAGAGACCCAGTACTTC	CASSLEGVVETQYF
TRBD1	13	TRBJ1-2	TRBV6-5	NA	TGTGCCAGCAGGGCAGGGGGATCCTATGGCTACACCTTC	CASRAGGSYGYTF
NA	14	TRBJ2-3	TRBV10-3	NA	TGTGCCATCAGACCGGGACTGAGCACAGATACGCAGTATTTT	CAIRPGLSTDTQYF
TRBD1	15	TRBJ1-2	TRBV5-4	NA	TGTGCCAGCAGCCCCAGGACAGGGTTTAACTATGGCTACACCTTC	CASSPRTGFNYGYTF
NA	15	TRBJ1-2	TRBV5-1	few	TGCGCCAGCAGCCCTCTGTCGCAGGGGCAGGGTGGCTACACCTTC	CASSPLSQGQGGYTF
NA	16	TRBJ2-1	TRBV18	NA	TGTGCCAGCTCACCCCTGACCCAGGGGGGAGGCAATGAGCAGTTCTTC	CASSPLTQGGGNEQFF
NA	16	TRBJ1-1	TRBV18	NA	TGTGCCAGCTCACCAGGGCAGGGTCTTGGCGACACTGAAGCTTTCTTT	CASSPGQGLGDTEAFF
NA	14	TRBJ2-1	TRBV29-1	once	TGCAGCGTTGAGTCCGCGAAATCACACAATGAGCAGTTCTTC	CSVESAKSHNEQFF
NA	13	TRBJ1-3	TRBV7-3	NA	TGTGCCAGCAGCTTACAGGGGAGGGACACCATATATTTT	CASSLQGRDTIYF
TRBD1	15	TRBJ1-1	TRBV7-6	NA	TGTGCCAGCAGCTTAGATCGGACAGGGGTCACTGAAGCTTTCTTT	CASSLDRTGVTEAFF
NA	14	TRBJ1-1	TRBV27	few	TGTGCCAGCAGTCTGGGACAAGAGAACACTGAAGCTTTCTTT	CASSLGQENTEAFF
TRBD2	16	TRBJ2-1	TRBV4-3	few	TGCGCCAGCAGCCAAGATGGGCGGGAGCCAAGGAATGAGCAGTTCTTC	CASSQDGREPRNEQFF
TRBD1	14	TRBJ1-1	TRBV28	few	TGTGCCAGCCGATCGAGACAGGGCCGCACTGAAGCTTTCTTT	CASRSRQGRTEAFF
TRBD2	14	TRBJ2-1	TRBV5-1	NA	TGCGCCAGCAGCAGGGTAGCGGGAATGGATGAGCAGTTCTTC	CASSRVAGMDEQFF
NA	16	TRBJ2-2	TRBV18	NA	TGTGCCAGCTCACTCTCATTCAGGACGAACACCGGGGAGCTGTTTTTT	CASSLSFRTNTGELFF
NA	15	TRBJ2-1	TRBV5-8	NA	TGTGCCAGCAGCTTCAGCCCCGGGAGTGGTAATGAGCAGTTCTTC	CASSFSPGSGNEQFF
NA	13	TRBJ2-1	TRBV7-3	few	TGTGCCAGCAGCCCCGGACAATACAATGAGCAGTTCTTC	CASSPGQYNEQFF
NA	14	TRBJ1-1	TRBV28	NA	TGTGCCAGCAGCCCCACCTCGGAGGGCCCTGAAGCTTTCTTT	CASSPTSEGPEAFF
TRBD1	16	TRBJ2-1	TRBV19	few	TGTGCCAGTAGTTTGTGGACAGGGGGTGGTAACAATGAGCAGTTCTTC	CASSLWTGGGNNEQFF
NA	14	TRBJ1-5	TRBV2	few	TGTGCCATACGACCGGGAGGTAGCAATCAGCCCCAGCATTTT	CAIRPGGSNQPQHF
TRBD2	15	TRBJ2-5	TRBV6-5	few	TGTGCCAGCAGTTACTGGCGGGGGGGTAGAGAGACCCAGTACTTC	CASSYWRGGRETQYF
NA	16	TRBJ2-7	TRBV7-6	few	TGTGCCAGCAGCGTGGGACTCCCGAAGGCAGGAGGCGAGCAGTACTTC	CASSVGLPKAGGEQYF
NA	16	TRBJ1-6	TRBV4-1	NA	TGCGCCAGCAGCCAAACTGTACCGGGACTTTATTCACCCCTCCACTTT	CASSQTVPGLYSPLHF
NA	14	TRBJ2-3	TRBV5-4	few	TGTGCCAGCAGGGAAGACTACCGCACAGATACGCAGTATTTT	CASREDYRTDTQYF
TRBD1	14	TRBJ1-2	TRBV28	few	TGTGCCAGCACGGGACAGGGGGCACCGTATGGCTACACCTTC	CASTGQGAPYGYTF
NA	12	TRBJ2-1	TRBV7-8	NA	TGTGCCAGCAGCTTAGCAGGGGGTGAGCAGTTCTTC	CASSLAGGEQFF